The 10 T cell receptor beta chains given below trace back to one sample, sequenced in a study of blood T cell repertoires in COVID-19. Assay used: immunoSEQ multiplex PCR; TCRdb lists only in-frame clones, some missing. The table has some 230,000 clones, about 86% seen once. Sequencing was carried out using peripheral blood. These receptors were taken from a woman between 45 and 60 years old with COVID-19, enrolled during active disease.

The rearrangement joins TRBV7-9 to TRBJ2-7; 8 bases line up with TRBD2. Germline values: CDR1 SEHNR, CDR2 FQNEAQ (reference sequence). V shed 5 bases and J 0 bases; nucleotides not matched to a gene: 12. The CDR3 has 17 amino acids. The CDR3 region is CASSRSTSGLSSYEQYF. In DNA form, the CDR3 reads TGTGCCAGCAGCCGATCAACTAGCGGCCTGAGCTCCTACGAGCAGTACTTC. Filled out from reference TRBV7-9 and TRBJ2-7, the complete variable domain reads DTGVSQNPRHKITKRGQNVTFRCDPISEHNRLYWYRQTLGQGPEFLTYFQNEAQLEKSRLLSDRFSAERPKGSFSTLEIQRTEQGDSAMYLCASSRSTSGLSSYEQYFGPGTRLTVT.

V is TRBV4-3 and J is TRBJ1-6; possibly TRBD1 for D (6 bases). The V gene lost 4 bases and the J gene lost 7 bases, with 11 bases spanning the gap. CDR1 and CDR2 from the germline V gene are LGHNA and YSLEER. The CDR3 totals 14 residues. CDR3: CASSLERGNSPLHF. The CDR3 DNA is TGCGCCAGCAGCCTGGAGAGGGGGAATTCACCCCTCCACTTT.

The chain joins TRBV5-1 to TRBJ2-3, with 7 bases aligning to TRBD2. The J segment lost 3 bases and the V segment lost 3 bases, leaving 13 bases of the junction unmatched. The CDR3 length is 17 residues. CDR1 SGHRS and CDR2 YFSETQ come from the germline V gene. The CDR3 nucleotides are TGCGCCAGCAGCTCCGCCACCTGGGTCGGGGGGACAGATACGCAGTATTTT. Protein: CASSSATWVGGTDTQYF.

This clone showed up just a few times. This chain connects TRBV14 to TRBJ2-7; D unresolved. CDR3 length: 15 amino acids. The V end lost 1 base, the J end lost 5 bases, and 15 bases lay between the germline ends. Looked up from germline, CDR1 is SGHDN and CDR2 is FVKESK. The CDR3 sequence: CASSQVRSVADEQYF. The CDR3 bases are TGTGCCAGCAGCCAAGTGCGGTCAGTAGCTGACGAGCAGTACTTC.

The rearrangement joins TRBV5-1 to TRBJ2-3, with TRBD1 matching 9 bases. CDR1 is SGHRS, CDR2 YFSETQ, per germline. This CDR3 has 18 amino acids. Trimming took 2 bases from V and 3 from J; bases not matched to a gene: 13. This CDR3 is CASSFERRGTGITDTQYF. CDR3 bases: TGCGCCAGCAGCTTCGAACGACGGGGGACAGGGATAACAGATACGCAGTATTTT.

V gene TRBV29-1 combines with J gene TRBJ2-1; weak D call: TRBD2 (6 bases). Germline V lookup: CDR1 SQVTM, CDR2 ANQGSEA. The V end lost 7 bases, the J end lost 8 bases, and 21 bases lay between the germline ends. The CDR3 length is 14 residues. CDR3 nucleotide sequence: TGCAGCGCGATCGGAGGGAAGAATGTATATGAGCAGTTCTTC. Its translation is CSAIGGKNVYEQFF.

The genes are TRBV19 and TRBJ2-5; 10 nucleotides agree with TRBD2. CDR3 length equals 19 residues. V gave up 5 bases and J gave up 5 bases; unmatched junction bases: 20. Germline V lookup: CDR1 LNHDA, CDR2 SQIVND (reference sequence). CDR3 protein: CASSLTAGTSEPSGETQYF. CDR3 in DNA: TGTGCCAGTAGTCTTACCGCCGGGACTAGCGAGCCTTCGGGGGAGACCCAGTACTTC.

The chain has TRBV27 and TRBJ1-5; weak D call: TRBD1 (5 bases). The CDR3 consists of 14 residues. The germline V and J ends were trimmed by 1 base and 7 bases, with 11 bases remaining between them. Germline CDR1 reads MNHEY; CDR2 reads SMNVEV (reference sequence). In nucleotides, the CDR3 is TGTGCCAGCAGTTTATTGGGGGGGAGGCAGCCCCAGCATTTT. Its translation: CASSLLGGRQPQHF.

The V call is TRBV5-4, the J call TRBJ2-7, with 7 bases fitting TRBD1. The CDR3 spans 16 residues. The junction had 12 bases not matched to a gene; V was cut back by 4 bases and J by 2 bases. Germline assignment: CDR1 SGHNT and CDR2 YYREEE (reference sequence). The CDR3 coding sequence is TGTGCCAGCAGCGGGACGGGACAGTGGCAGGCCTACGAGCAGTACGTC. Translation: CASSGTGQWQAYEQYV.

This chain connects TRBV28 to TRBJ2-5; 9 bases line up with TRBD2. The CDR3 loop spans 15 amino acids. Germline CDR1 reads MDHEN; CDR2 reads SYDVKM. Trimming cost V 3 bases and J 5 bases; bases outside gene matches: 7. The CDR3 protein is CASSLSGGLWETQYF. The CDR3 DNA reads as TGTGCCAGCAGTTTGAGCGGGGGGCTGTGGGAGACCCAGTACTTC.